A selection of T cell receptor beta chains follows, all from one sample in a study of blood T cells in healthy people across ages. TCRdb processed the 5' RACE reads anew with MiXCR; each CDR3 protein has one entry. The sample includes 550,000 to 800,000 distinct CDR3 sequences, about 32% of them seen just once. The material sequenced was blood. The receptor source for this set is a woman older than 75 in good health. The CDR3 runs from the conserved cysteine through the conserved F or W. The D gene is left open where the match is weak. Where a row states a size, it is once, few, many or the class of an expanded clone; other rows omit it.

v_gene,d_gene,len,j_gene,abundance,CDR3nt,CDR3aa
TRBV9,NA,15,TRBJ2-7,many,TGTGCCAGCAGCGTAGGCCCACGGGGCAGCTACGAGCAGTACTTC,CASSVGPRGSYEQYF
TRBV6-5,TRBD1,15,TRBJ2-7,many,TGTGCCAGCATAGCCACGGGGACAGGGAACTACGAGCAGTACTTC,CASIATGTGNYEQYF
TRBV9,TRBD2,12,TRBJ2-1,many,TGTGCCAGCAGCGTAGAAGCGGGGGGGCAGTTCTTC,CASSVEAGGQFF
TRBV2,NA,13,TRBJ1-1,NA,TGTGCCAGCCGAACCGGACTTGGCACTGAAGCTTTCTTT,CASRTGLGTEAFF
TRBV18,NA,15,TRBJ1-5,NA,TGTGCCAGCTCACCACCGGGACTACCCAATCAGCCCCAGCATTTT,CASSPPGLPNQPQHF
TRBV18,NA,15,TRBJ2-3,many,TGTGCCAGCAGCCCCCGGACCGGGAGCACAGATACGCAGTATTTT,CASSPRTGSTDTQYF
TRBV11-2,TRBD2,16,TRBJ2-3,NA,TGTGCCAGCAGCCCCCGGACTAGATACCCCACAGATACGCAGTATTTT,CASSPRTRYPTDTQYF
TRBV27,NA,16,TRBJ1-6,NA,TGTGCCAGCAGCACAAGGGAAAGCTCCTATAATTCACCCCTCCACTTT,CASSTRESSYNSPLHF
TRBV5-1,NA,15,TRBJ2-2,NA,TGCGCCAGCAGCTTAGACTCTTCGGGCGCCGGGGAGCTGTTTTTT,CASSLDSSGAGELFF
TRBV6-2/TRBV6-3,NA,15,TRBJ2-1,many,TGTGCCAGCAGCGCCGGGCCTCCACCCACCAATGAGCAGTTCTTC,CASSAGPPPTNEQFF
TRBV6-5,NA,14,TRBJ1-4,NA,TGTGCCAGCAGACCGGGACCGACTAATGAAAAACTGTTTTTT,CASRPGPTNEKLFF
TRBV15,NA,17,TRBJ2-5,NA,TGTGCCACCAGCAGGAGGGGGAGCTTGGGTGTGAGGGAGACCCAGTACTTC,CATSRRGSLGVRETQYF
TRBV20-1,NA,13,TRBJ2-7,NA,TGCAGTGCTAGACTAGGTAGCTCCTACGAGCAGTACTTC,CSARLGSSYEQYF
TRBV28,NA,14,TRBJ2-3,many,TGTGCCAGCAGTTTCGCCACTCTCACAGATACGCAGTATTTT,CASSFATLTDTQYF
TRBV20-1,NA,13,TRBJ2-1,NA,TGCAGTTCAGAAGGGCCCTCCTACAATGAGCAGTTCTTC,CSSEGPSYNEQFF
TRBV18,NA,13,TRBJ1-6,many,TGTGCCAGCTCAACCACAGGAGATTCACCCCTCCACTTT,CASSTTGDSPLHF
TRBV20-1,TRBD1,15,TRBJ1-6,NA,TGCAGTGCTAGGGTTCGACAGGGTCAGGCCTCACCCCTCCACTTT,CSARVRQGQASPLHF
TRBV5-1,TRBD1,14,TRBJ2-7,many,TGCGCCAGCAGCCCGACAGGGGGCTTCTACGAGCAGTACTTC,CASSPTGGFYEQYF
TRBV6-1,NA,18,TRBJ2-4,NA,TGTGCCAGCAGCCTCGGGACAGTGGGGGGAAAGAGGAAAAACATTCAGTACTTC,CASSLGTVGGKRKNIQYF
TRBV27,NA,11,TRBJ1-2,many,TGTGCCAATGACGAGGGGAATGGCTACACCTTC,CANDEGNGYTF
TRBV20-1,NA,15,TRBJ2-3,NA,TGCAGTGCTAGGGTAGCGGAGGCAGGCACAGATACGCAGTATTTT,CSARVAEAGTDTQYF
TRBV10-3,NA,13,TRBJ1-4,many,TGTGCCATCAGTGAACAGGCTAAGGAAAAACTGTTTTTT,CAISEQAKEKLFF
TRBV15,NA,16,TRBJ2-5,many,TGTGCCACCAGCAGAGATGGGGACGTGATCCAAGAGACCCAGTACTTC,CATSRDGDVIQETQYF
TRBV20-1,TRBD2,14,TRBJ2-7,NA,TGCAGTGCTAGCCGACTAGCGGGGTCCTACGAGCAGTACTTC,CSASRLAGSYEQYF
TRBV11-2,NA,17,TRBJ2-2,few,TGTGCCAGCAGCTTAGCGGGGGGCGGTCCGAACACCGGGGAGCTGTTTTTT,CASSLAGGGPNTGELFF
TRBV20-1,NA,16,TRBJ2-1,NA,TGCAGTGCTAGAGATGAAAATCCGGGACCAAACGGTGAGCAGTTCTTC,CSARDENPGPNGEQFF
TRBV5-4,NA,15,TRBJ1-1,few,TGTGCCAGCCGGCCTCCCCGGGGGGAGAACACTGAAGCTTTCTTT,CASRPPRGENTEAFF
TRBV7-2,TRBD2,14,TRBJ2-1,NA,TGTGCCAGCAGCTTCGAGCGGGATTTGGGTGAGCAGTTCTTC,CASSFERDLGEQFF
TRBV27,NA,14,TRBJ2-2,few,TGTGCCAGCAGTGTTCGGGGGATTCGCGGGGAGCTGTTTTTT,CASSVRGIRGELFF
TRBV5-1,TRBD1,14,TRBJ2-7,many,TGCGCCAGCAGCCCCCCCGGGACAGGTAGCGAGCAGTACTTC,CASSPPGTGSEQYF
TRBV5-6,NA,17,TRBJ1-1,few,TGTGCCAGCAGCTTGGGAACCGGGACACGGTCAAACACTGAAGCTTTCTTT,CASSLGTGTRSNTEAFF
TRBV2,TRBD1,15,TRBJ2-3,many,TGTGCCAGCAGTGTCCGACAGGGTAGCACAGATACGCAGTATTTT,CASSVRQGSTDTQYF
TRBV7-9,NA,11,TRBJ2-7,NA,TGTGCCAGCAGCACGGTTGACGAGCAGTACTTC,CASSTVDEQYF
TRBV12-3/TRBV12-4,NA,14,TRBJ2-3,NA,TGTGCCAGCAGACGGACAGTGAGTACAGATGTGCAGTATTTT,CASRRTVSTDVQYF
TRBV20-1,NA,11,TRBJ1-1,many,TGCAGTGCTGAGGACAGCCCGTACTCTTTCTTT,CSAEDSPYSFF
TRBV20-1,TRBD2,18,TRBJ2-3,NA,TGCAGTGCTAGAGCCTTGATCCGGACTAGCGGGCCTCCAGATACGCAGTATTTT,CSARALIRTSGPPDTQYF
TRBV20-1,NA,17,TRBJ2-3,many,TGCAGTGCTGCGGGTACGCTATCCAGACACGGCACAGATACGCAGTATTTT,CSAAGTLSRHGTDTQYF